This TCR beta chain was observed in a study of tumor and adjacent non-tumor tissue in lung cancer. Study-wide points: Tumor repertoires had a smaller top 100 clone share than normal lung.

CDR3 length: 23 amino acids. Germline CDR1 LGHNA, CDR2 YSLEER. The V and J ends lost 2 bases and 2 bases, in that order; junction bases with no gene match: 27. Concerning this clonotype itself: The target antigen is unknown.

TCRbeta libraries were built with three rounds of nested PCR, modified from ARM-PCR. TCRdb re-derived calls from the multiplex PCR reads in MiXCR, one entry per CDR3 protein. The sample consists of fewer than 130,000 distinct CDR3 sequences, about 87% of them appearing once. This sample's RNA came from whole unsorted tissue. The receptor comes from a man between 70 and 80 years old with non-small cell lung cancer. This rearrangement joins TRBV4-3 to TRBJ2-3; 8 nucleotides agree with TRBD2. Sequencing was performed on lung tumor tissue. The chain's CDR3 is CASSQWSGGGLTGGRNHTDTQYF. Written as DNA, the CDR3 is TGCGCCAGCAGCCAATGGTCTGGGGGCGGGCTAACGGGAGGGCGAAATCACACAGATACGCAGTATTTT.